This is a list of T cell receptor beta chains from one sample in a study of T cell responses to AZD1222 COVID-19 vaccine. Sequenced by immunoSEQ multiplex PCR; TCRdb stores in-frame clones only, minus some. The profile covers fewer than 120,000 clones, with just under 95% appearing a single time and approximately 8% taken by the ten largest. Sample: peripheral blood, taken on day 0 of AZD1222 vaccination. Receptors originate from an adult in good health. Both conserved end residues are part of each CDR3. The order of the fields is J gene, V gene, CDR3 protein.

J gene: TRBJ1-5
V gene: TRBV5-1
CDR3 protein: CASSRDGNSNQPQHF

J gene: TRBJ1-2
V gene: TRBV24-1
CDR3 protein: CATSDADGHYGYTF

J gene: TRBJ2-1
V gene: TRBV15
CDR3 protein: CATSRDGDVAEDNEQFF

J gene: TRBJ2-3
V gene: TRBV4-1
CDR3 protein: CASSQGSGGARTDTQYF

J gene: TRBJ2-7
V gene: TRBV6-5
CDR3 protein: CASSYSGQSSYEQYF

J gene: TRBJ1-4
V gene: TRBV28
CDR3 protein: CASSPPGQLNEKLFF

J gene: TRBJ1-4
V gene: TRBV2
CDR3 protein: CAFAAETGTNEKLFF

J gene: TRBJ1-1
V gene: TRBV7-9
CDR3 protein: CASSATVFGTEAFF

J gene: TRBJ1-5
V gene: TRBV28
CDR3 protein: CASSLWGGGNQPQHF

J gene: TRBJ2-2
V gene: TRBV19
CDR3 protein: CASSREGVNTGELFF

J gene: TRBJ1-5
V gene: TRBV5-5
CDR3 protein: CASSLLLGNQPQHF

J gene: TRBJ1-1
V gene: TRBV13
CDR3 protein: CASSLDWTGPTEAFF

J gene: TRBJ2-7
V gene: TRBV3-1/TRBV3-2
CDR3 protein: CASSQDTGFEQYF

J gene: TRBJ2-3
V gene: TRBV4-1
CDR3 protein: CASSHPERGGQADTQYF

J gene: TRBJ1-2
V gene: TRBV28
CDR3 protein: CASSLHPTGTGGHGYTF

J gene: TRBJ1-4
V gene: TRBV19
CDR3 protein: CASSIAQGALEKLFF

J gene: TRBJ2-1
V gene: TRBV6-4
CDR3 protein: CASSPQAYNEQFF

J gene: TRBJ1-1
V gene: TRBV3-1/TRBV3-2
CDR3 protein: CASSQGRGTEAFF

J gene: TRBJ1-1
V gene: TRBV2
CDR3 protein: CASRAESGNTEAFF

J gene: TRBJ1-3
V gene: TRBV29-1
CDR3 protein: CSVGDRAGNTIYF

J gene: TRBJ2-7
V gene: TRBV3-1/TRBV3-2
CDR3 protein: CASQGAHEQYF

J gene: TRBJ1-1
V gene: TRBV6-5
CDR3 protein: CASSSPDMNTEAFF

J gene: TRBJ1-2
V gene: TRBV6-5
CDR3 protein: CASSIGQTRYGYTF